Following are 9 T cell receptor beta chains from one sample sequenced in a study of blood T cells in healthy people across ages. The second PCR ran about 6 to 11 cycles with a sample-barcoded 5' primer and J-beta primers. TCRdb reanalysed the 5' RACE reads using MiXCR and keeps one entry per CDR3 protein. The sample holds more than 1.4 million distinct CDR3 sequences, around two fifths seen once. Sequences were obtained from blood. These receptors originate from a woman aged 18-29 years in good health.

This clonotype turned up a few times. The CDR3 loop is CASSWTPDSIIDGYTF. DNA of the CDR3: TGCGCCAGCAGCTGGACCCCGGACAGTATTATAGATGGCTACACCTTC. The rearrangement joins TRBV5-1 to TRBJ1-2; D might be TRBD1 (6 bases). V dropped 3 bases and J dropped 6 bases, with 21 bases sitting between them. The CDR3 loop spans 16 amino acids. Germline loops: CDR1 SGHRS, CDR2 YFSETQ.

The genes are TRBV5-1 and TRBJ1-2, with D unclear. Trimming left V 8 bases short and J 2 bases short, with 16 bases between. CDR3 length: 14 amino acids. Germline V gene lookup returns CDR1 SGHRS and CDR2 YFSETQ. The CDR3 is CASKPSVGNYGYTF. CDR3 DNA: TGCGCCAGTAAACCATCGGTTGGAAACTATGGCTACACCTTC.

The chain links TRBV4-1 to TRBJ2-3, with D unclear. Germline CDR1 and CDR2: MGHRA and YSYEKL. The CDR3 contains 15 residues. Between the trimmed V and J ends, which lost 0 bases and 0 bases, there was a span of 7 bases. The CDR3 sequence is CASSQEPVSTDTQYF. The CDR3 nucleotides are TGCGCCAGCAGCCAAGAGCCCGTAAGCACAGATACGCAGTATTTT.

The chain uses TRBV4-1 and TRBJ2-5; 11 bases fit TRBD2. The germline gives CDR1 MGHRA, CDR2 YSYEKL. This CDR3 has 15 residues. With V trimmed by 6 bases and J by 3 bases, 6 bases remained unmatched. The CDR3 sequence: CASRFSGGGEETQYF. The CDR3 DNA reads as TGCGCCAGCAGGTTTAGCGGGGGGGGAGAAGAGACCCAGTACTTC.

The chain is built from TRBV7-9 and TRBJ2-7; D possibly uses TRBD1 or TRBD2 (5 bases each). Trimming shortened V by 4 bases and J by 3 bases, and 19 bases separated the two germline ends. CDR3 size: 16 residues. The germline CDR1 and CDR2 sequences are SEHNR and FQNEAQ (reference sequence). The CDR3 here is CASSSGPGRTYYEQYF. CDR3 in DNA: TGTGCCAGCAGCTCTGGTCCGGGACGCACATACTACGAGCAGTACTTC.

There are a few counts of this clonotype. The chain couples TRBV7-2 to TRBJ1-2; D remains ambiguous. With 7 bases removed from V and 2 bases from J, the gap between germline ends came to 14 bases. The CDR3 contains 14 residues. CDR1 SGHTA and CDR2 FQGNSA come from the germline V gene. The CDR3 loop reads CASTVPQHNYGYTF. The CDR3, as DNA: TGTGCCAGCACCGTCCCCCAGCACAACTATGGCTACACCTTC.

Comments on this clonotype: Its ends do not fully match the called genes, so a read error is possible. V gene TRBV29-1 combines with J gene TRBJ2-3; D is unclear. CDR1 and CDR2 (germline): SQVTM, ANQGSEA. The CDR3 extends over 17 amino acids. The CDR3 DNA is TGCAGCGTTGAAGATACCCCACACGAAAGACTCACAGATGCGCAGTATTTT. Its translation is CSVEDTPHERLTDAQYF.

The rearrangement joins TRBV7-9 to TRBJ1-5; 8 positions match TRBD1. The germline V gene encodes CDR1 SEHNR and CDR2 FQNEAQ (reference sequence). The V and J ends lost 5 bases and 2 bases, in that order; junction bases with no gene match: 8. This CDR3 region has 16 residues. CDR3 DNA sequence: TGTGCCAGCAGCCCCGGGACAGGAGGCGGCAATCAGCCCCAGCATTTT. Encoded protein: CASSPGTGGGNQPQHF.

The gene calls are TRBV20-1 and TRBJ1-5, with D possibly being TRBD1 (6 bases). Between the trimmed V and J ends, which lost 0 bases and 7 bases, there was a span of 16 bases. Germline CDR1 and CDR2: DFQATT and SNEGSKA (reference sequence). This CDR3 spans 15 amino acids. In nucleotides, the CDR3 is TGCAGTGCTAGAGATCTGGTTGGGGGGCGGCAGCCCCAGCATTTT. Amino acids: CSARDLVGGRQPQHF.